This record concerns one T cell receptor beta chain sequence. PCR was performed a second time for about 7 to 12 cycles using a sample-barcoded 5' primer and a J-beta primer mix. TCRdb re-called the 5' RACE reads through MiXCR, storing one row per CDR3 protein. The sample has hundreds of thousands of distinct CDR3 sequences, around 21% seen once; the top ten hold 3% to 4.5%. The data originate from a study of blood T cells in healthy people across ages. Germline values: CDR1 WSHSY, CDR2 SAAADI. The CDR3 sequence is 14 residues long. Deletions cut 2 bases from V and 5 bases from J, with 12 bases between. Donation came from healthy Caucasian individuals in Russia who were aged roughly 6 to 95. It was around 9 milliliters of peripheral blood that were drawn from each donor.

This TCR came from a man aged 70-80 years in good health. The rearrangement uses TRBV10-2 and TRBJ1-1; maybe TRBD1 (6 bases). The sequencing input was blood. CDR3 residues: CASSEMGAGTEAFF. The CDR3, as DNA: TGCGCCAGCAGTGAGATGGGGGCAGGGACTGAAGCTTTCTTT.